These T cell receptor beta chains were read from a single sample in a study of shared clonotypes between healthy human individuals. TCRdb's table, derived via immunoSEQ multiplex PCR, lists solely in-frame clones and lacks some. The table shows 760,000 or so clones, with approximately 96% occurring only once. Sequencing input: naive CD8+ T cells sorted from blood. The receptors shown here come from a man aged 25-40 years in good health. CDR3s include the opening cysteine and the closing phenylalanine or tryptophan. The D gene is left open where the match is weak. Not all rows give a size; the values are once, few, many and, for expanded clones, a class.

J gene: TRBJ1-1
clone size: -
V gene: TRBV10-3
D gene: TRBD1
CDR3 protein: CAISEGTGLNTEAFF
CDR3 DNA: TGTGCCATCAGTGAGGGGACAGGGTTGAACACTGAAGCTTTCTTT

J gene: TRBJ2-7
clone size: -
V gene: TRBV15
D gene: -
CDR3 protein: CATSVRSSSEQYF
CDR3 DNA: TGTGCCACCAGCGTGCGTAGTTCAAGCGAGCAGTACTTC

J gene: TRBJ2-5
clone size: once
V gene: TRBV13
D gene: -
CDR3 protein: CASSTRGGRETQYF
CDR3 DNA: TGTGCCAGCAGCACAAGAGGGGGGCGAGAGACCCAGTACTTC

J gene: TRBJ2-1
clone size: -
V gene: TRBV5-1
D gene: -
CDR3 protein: CASSLRPFKGDNEQFF
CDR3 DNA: TGCGCCAGCAGCTTGAGGCCTTTTAAGGGGGACAATGAGCAGTTCTTC

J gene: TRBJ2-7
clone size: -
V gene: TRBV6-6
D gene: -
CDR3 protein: CASTGNSYEQYF
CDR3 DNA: TGTGCCAGCACCGGCAACTCCTACGAGCAGTACTTC

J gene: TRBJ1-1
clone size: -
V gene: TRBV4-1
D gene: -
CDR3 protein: CASSLRQQNTEAFF
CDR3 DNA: TGCGCCAGCAGCCTCCGACAGCAGAACACTGAAGCTTTCTTT

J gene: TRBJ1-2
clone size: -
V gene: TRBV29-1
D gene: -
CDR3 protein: CSVPVARDYGYTF
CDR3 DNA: TGCAGCGTCCCCGTGGCCCGGGACTATGGCTACACCTTC

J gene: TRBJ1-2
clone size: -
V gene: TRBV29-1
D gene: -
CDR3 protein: CSVELGPSHGYTF
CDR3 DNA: TGCAGCGTTGAATTAGGCCCCTCCCATGGCTACACCTTC

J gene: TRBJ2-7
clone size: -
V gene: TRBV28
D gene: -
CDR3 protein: CASSLAVGREQYF
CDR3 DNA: TGTGCCAGCAGTTTAGCTGTTGGACGAGAGCAGTACTTC

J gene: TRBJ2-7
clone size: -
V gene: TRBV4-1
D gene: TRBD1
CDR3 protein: CASSHAGTGSTEQYF
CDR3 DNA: TGCGCCAGCAGCCACGCCGGGACAGGGTCAACCGAGCAGTACTTC

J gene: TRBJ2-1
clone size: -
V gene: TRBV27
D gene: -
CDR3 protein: CASSFGGLQFF
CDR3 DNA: TGTGCCAGCAGTTTTGGCGGGTTGCAGTTCTTC

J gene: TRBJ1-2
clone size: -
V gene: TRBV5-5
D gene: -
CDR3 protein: CASSLEGANYGYTF
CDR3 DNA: TGTGCCAGCAGCTTGGAAGGTGCTAACTATGGCTACACCTTC

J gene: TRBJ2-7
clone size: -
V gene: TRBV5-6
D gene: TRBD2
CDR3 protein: CASSFTGKREYLYEQYF
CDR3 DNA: TGTGCCAGCAGCTTCACCGGGAAGCGGGAGTATTTGTACGAGCAGTACTTC

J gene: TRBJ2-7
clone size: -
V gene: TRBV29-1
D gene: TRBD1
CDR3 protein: CSGRDSETYEQYF
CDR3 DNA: TGCAGCGGCCGGGACAGCGAGACCTACGAGCAGTACTTC

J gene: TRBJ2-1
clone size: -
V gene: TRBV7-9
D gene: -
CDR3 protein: CASSLGSNEQFF
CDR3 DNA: TGTGCCAGCAGCTTAGGTAGCAATGAGCAGTTCTTC

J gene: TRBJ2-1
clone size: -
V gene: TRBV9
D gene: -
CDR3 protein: CASSVSGRGWEDEQFF
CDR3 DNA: TGTGCCAGCAGCGTCTCTGGACGTGGATGGGAGGATGAGCAGTTCTTC

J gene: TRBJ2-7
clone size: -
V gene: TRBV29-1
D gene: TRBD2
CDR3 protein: CSVGTSGSYEQYF
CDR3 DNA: TGCAGCGTGGGGACTAGCGGGAGCTACGAGCAGTACTTC

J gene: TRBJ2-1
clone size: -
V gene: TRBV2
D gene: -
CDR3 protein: CASSRGRDRYNEQFF
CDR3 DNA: TGTGCCAGCAGTAGGGGCCGGGATAGATACAATGAGCAGTTCTTC

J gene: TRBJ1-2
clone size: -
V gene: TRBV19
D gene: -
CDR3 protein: CASSPGAPYGYTF
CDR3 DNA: TGTGCCAGTAGTCCGGGGGCTCCCTATGGCTACACCTTC

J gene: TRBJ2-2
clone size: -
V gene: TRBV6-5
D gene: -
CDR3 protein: CASSFGQFTGELFF
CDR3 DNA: TGTGCCAGCAGTTTCGGACAGTTCACCGGGGAGCTGTTTTTT

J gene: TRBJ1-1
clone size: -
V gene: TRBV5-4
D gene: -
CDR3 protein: CASSLVSFSGTEAFF
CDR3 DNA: TGTGCCAGCAGCTTGGTATCATTTTCGGGCACTGAAGCTTTCTTT

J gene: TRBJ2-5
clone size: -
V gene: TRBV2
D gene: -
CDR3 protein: CASSGASGWAQYF
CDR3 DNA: TGTGCCAGCAGTGGAGCCTCAGGCTGGGCCCAGTACTTC

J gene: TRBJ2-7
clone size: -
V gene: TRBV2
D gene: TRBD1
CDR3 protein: CASSGVGTVTYEQYF
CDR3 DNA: TGTGCCAGCAGTGGAGTTGGGACAGTGACCTACGAGCAGTACTTC

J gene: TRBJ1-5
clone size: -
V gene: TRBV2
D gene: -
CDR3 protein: CASSEAFGLGSNQPQHF
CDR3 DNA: TGTGCCAGCAGTGAAGCGTTTGGGTTGGGGAGCAATCAGCCCCAGCATTTT

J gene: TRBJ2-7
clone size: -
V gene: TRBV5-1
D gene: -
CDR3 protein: CASSPDTLSYEQYF
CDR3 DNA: TGCGCCAGCAGCCCCGACACTCTCTCCTACGAGCAGTACTTC

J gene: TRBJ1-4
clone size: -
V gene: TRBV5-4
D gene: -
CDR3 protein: CASSWATNEKLFF
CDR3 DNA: TGTGCCAGCAGCTGGGCAACTAATGAAAAACTGTTTTTT

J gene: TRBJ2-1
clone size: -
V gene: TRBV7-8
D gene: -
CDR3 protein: CASSPTRLDLLHLEQFF
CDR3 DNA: TGTGCCAGCAGTCCAACCCGACTAGACCTATTACATCTTGAGCAGTTCTTC

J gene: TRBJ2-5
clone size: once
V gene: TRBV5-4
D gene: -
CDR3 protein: CASSWGASWETQYF
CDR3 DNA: TGTGCCAGCAGCTGGGGTGCGAGTTGGGAGACCCAGTACTTC

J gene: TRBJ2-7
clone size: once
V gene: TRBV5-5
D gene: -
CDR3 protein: CASSFGSPLGTWLYEQYF
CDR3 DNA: TGTGCCAGCAGCTTCGGGAGTCCCCTCGGAACCTGGTTATACGAGCAGTACTTC

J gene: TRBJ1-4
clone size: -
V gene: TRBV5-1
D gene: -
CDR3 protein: CASSLRGTDEKLFF
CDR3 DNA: TGCGCCAGCAGCTTGAGGGGGACGGACGAAAAACTGTTTTTT

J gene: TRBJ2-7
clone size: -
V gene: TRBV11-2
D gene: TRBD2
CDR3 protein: CASSRPGTSGSYEQYF
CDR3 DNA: TGTGCCAGCAGCCGCCCCGGGACTAGCGGGAGCTACGAGCAGTACTTC

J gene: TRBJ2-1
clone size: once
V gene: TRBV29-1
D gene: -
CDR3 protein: CSVEISNYNEQFF
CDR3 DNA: TGCAGCGTTGAAATTTCCAACTACAATGAGCAGTTCTTC